This T cell receptor (beta chain) was profiled in a study of lymphopenia after photon versus proton radiotherapy. The CDR3 loop spans 14 amino acids. V dropped 6 bases and J dropped 3; count of bases not matched to a gene: 8. In germline, CDR1 is SQVTM, CDR2 ANQGSEA. TCRdb's table, derived via immunoSEQ multiplex PCR, lists solely in-frame clones and lacks some. Counted here are tens of thousands of clones, 85% to 95% occurring once; the ten biggest clones make up about 0.72%. About this clone itself: The antigen is not known.

Study-level findings and limits: In patients who died, overall survival fell as post-nadir TCR diversity dropped more. After lymphocyte nadir, photon-treated repertoires showed oligoclonal expansion, especially CD8+ Temra. Under photons, naive T cells and diversity fell while effector/memory populations rose.

Sequenced material: peripheral blood, taken from a patient treated with photon-based radiotherapy. This clonotype originated in a woman aged 50 to 60 with cholangiocarcinoma. The chain employs TRBV29-1 and TRBJ1-1; TRBD1 agrees at 9 bases. Written as DNA, the CDR3 is TGCAGCGTCGGACAGGGGCGGTGGGACACTGAAGCTTTCTTT. This codes for CSVGQGRWDTEAFF.